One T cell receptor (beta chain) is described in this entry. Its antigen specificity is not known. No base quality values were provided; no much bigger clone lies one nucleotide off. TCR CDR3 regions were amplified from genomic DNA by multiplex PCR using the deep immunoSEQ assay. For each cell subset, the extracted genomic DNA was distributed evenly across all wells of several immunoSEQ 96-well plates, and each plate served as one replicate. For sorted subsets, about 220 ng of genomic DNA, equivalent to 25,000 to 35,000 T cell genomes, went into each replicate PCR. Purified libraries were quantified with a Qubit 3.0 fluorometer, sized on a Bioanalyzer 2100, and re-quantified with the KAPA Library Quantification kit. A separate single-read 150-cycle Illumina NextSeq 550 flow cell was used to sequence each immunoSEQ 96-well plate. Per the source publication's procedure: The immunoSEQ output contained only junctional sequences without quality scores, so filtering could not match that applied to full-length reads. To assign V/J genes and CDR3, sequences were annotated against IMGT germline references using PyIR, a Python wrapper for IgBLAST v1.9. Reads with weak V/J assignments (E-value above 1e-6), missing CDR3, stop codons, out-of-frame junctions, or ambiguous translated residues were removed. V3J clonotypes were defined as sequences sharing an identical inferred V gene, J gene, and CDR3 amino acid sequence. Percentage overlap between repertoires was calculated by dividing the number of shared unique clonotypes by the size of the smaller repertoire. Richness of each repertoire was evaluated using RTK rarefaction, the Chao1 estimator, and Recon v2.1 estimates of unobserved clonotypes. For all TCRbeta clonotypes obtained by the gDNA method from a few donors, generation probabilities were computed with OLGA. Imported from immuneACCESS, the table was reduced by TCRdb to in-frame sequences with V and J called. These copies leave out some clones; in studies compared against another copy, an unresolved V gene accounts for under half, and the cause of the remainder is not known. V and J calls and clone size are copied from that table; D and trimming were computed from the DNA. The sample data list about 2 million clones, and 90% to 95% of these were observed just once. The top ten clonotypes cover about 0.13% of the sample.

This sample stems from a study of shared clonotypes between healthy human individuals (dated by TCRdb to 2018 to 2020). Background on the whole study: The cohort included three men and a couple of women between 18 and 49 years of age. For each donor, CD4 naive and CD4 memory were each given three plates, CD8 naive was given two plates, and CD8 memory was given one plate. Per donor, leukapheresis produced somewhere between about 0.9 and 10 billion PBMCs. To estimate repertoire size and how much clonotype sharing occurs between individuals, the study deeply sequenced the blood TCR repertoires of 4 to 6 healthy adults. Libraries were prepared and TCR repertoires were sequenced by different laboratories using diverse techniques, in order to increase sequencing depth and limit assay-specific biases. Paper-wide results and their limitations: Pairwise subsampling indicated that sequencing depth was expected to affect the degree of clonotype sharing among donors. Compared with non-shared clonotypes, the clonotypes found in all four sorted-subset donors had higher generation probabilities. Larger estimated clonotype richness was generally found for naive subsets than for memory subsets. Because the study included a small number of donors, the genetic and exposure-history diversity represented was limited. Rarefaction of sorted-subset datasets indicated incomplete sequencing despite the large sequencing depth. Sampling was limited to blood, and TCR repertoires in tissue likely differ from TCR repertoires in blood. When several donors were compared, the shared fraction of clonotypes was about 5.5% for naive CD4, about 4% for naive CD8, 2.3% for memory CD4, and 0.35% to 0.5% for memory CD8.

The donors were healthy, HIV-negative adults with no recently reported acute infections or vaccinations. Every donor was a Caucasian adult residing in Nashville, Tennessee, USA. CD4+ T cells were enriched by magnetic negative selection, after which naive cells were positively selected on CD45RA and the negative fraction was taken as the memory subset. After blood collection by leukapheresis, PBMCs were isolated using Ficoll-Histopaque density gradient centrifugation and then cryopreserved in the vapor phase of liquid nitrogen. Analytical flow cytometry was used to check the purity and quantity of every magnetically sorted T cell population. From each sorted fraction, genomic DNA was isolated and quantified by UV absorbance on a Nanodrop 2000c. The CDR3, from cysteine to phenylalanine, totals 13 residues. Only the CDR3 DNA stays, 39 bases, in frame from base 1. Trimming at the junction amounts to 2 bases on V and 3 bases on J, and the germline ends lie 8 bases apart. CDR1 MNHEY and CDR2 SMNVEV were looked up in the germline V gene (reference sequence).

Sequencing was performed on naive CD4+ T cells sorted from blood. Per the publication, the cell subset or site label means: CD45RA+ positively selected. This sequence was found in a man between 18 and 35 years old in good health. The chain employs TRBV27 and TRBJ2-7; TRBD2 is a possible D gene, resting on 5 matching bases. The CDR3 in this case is CASSLAGFYEQYF. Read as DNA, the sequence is TGTGCCAGCAGTTTAGCGGGTTTCTACGAGCAGTACTTC.